Presented here are 30 T cell receptor beta chains from one specimen sequenced in a study of CD8 T cells in ankylosing spondylitis. TCRdb re-derived calls from the 5' RACE reads in MiXCR, one entry per CDR3 protein. Of 150,000 to 200,000 distinct CDR3 sequences in the sample, 11% were seen once. The source material was blood, either unsorted or a sorted T cell fraction (not recorded which). Receptors originate from a male donor with ankylosing spondylitis or in good health (not recorded which).

In its sample, this clonotype was seen many times. The rearrangement joins TRBV20-1 to TRBJ1-5, with D possibly TRBD1 on 5 matching bases. Per the germline V gene, CDR1 is DFQATT and CDR2 is SNEGSKA (reference sequence). The CDR3 covers 18 residues. The V and J ends lost 0 bases and 6 bases respectively, with 24 bases between them. The chain's CDR3 is CSARDTDSGGVKGQPQHF. As DNA, the CDR3 is TGCAGTGCTAGAGACACCGACTCGGGGGGTGTGAAGGGTCAGCCCCAGCATTTT.

This clonotype was detected ten times or more. The rearrangement joins TRBV15 to TRBJ1-5, with D unresolved. This CDR3 region has 18 residues. Germline V gene data show CDR1 as LNHNV and CDR2 as YYDKDF (reference sequence). The germline V and J ends were trimmed by 1 base and 0 bases, with 16 bases remaining between them. The CDR3 here is CATSRALGEGISNQPQHF. CDR3 DNA: TGTGCCACCAGCAGAGCGCTTGGGGAGGGCATTAGCAATCAGCCCCAGCATTTT.

This clonotype has a count of ten or more. CDR3 loop: CASSLSQGPYEQYF. As DNA, the CDR3 is TGCGCCAGCAGCTTGAGCCAGGGGCCCTACGAGCAGTACTTC. This sequence joins TRBV5-1 and TRBJ2-7; D may be TRBD1 (6 bases). With 1 base removed from V and 2 bases from J, the gap between germline ends came to 10 bases. Per germline, CDR1 SGHRS and CDR2 YFSETQ. The CDR3 has 14 residues.

This clonotype was recorded at least ten times. This chain links TRBV14 with TRBJ1-2; D gene ambiguous. From germline, CDR1 is SGHDN and CDR2 FVKESK. The CDR3 sequence is 13 residues long. V was shortened by 0 bases and J by 8 bases, with 10 bases between the two germline ends. CDR3 coding DNA: TGTGCCAGCAGCCAAGACATAACGCGCGGCTACACCTTC. Translated, it gives CASSQDITRGYTF. Based on the CDR3 plus reference TRBV14 and TRBJ1-2, the full variable domain is EAGVTQFPSHSVIEKGQTVTLRCDPISGHDNLYWYRRVMGKEIKFLLHFVKESKQDESGMPNNRFLAERTGGTYSTLKVQPAELEDSGVYFCASSQDITRGYTFGSGTRLTVV.

This clonotype has at least ten counts. This sequence joins TRBV6-1 and TRBJ2-3; 7 bases agree with TRBD2. Germline trimming cut 2 bases from V and 1 base from J; bases unmatched to any gene: 3. Germline V gene lookup returns CDR1 MNHNS and CDR2 SASEGT. The CDR3 has 15 residues. The CDR3 is CASSEMGGGTDTQYF. The DNA for the CDR3 is TGTGCCAGCAGTGAAATGGGGGGGGGCACAGATACGCAGTATTTT.

The table lists this clonotype with a few counts. This CDR3 is CASSDKTGGGLAYNEQFF. The CDR3 DNA follows: TGTGCCAGCAGTGATAAGACCGGGGGCGGGTTAGCCTACAATGAGCAGTTCTTC. The genes are TRBV6-1 and TRBJ2-1; D may correspond to TRBD1 or TRBD2 (6 bases each). The CDR3 runs to 18 residues. Germline-derived CDR1 and CDR2 are MNHNS and SASEGT. Trimming pared 3 bases from V and 2 bases from J, leaving 20 bases between.

This clonotype was seen many times. The V gene is TRBV5-1, the J gene TRBJ2-7, with 8 bases aligning to TRBD1. Germline V gene data show CDR1 as SGHRS and CDR2 as YFSETQ. V was clipped by 6 bases and J by 1 base; unmatched bases: 9. The CDR3 spans 15 residues. The CDR3 DNA sequence: TGCGCCAGCAAACCGGGACAGGATTATTCCTACGAGCAGTACTTC. Amino acid sequence: CASKPGQDYSYEQYF.

This clonotype was recorded a few times. This rearrangement joins TRBV19 to TRBJ2-1; the D gene is possibly TRBD1 (6 bases). Looked up from germline, CDR1 is LNHDA and CDR2 is SQIVND (reference sequence). V lost 2 bases and J 8 bases, leaving 19 bases between the germline ends. The CDR3 covers 16 residues. CDR3 in amino acids: CASSIQEWGQSHEQFF. The CDR3 nucleotides are TGTGCCAGTAGTATACAGGAATGGGGGCAAAGCCATGAGCAGTTCTTC. The whole variable domain, filled in from reference TRBV19 and TRBJ2-1, reads DGGITQSPKYLFRKEGQNVTLSCEQNLNHDAMYWYRQDPGQGLRLIYYSQIVNDFQKGDIAEGYSVSREKKESFPLTVTSAQKNPTAFYLCASSIQEWGQSHEQFFGPGTRLTVL.

This clonotype was counted ten times or more. The chain couples TRBV5-1 to TRBJ2-6; D is ambiguous. Trimming took 2 bases from V and 0 from J, leaving 6 bases between them. The length of the CDR3 is 15 residues. The germline CDR1 and CDR2 sequences are SGHRS and YFSETQ. DNA for the CDR3: TGCGCCAGCAGCTTCGACTCCTCTGGGGCCAACGTCCTGACTTTC. It specifies CASSFDSSGANVLTF.

In this sample, this clonotype turned up a few times. V is TRBV7-2 and J is TRBJ2-5, with D possibly matching TRBD1 (6 bases). This CDR3 contains 15 residues. V dropped 4 bases and J dropped 1 base, with 13 bases sitting between them. Germline V gene data show CDR1 as SGHTA and CDR2 as FQGNSA. CDR3: CASSSQGSSQETQYF. The CDR3 DNA follows: TGTGCCAGCAGCTCTCAGGGGTCTTCCCAAGAGACCCAGTACTTC.

This clonotype was seen at least ten times. CDR3 DNA: TGTGCCAGCAGTTCGTACACTTACTATGGCTACACCTTC. Protein: CASSSYTYYGYTF. The J gene is TRBJ1-2, the V gene TRBV28; D gene unclear. Germline CDR1 MDHEN, CDR2 SYDVKM. The CDR3 consists of 13 residues. With 4 bases removed from V and 3 bases from J, the gap between germline ends came to 9 bases.

At least ten counts were recorded for this clonotype. CDR3 nucleotides: TGTGCCAGCAGCGCGGGCCCCGCGGGCTACGAGCAGTACTTC. It is translated as CASSAGPAGYEQYF. V and J are TRBV9 and TRBJ2-7, with D tentatively TRBD2 (5 bases). V lost 3 bases and J 3 bases, leaving 13 bases between the germline ends. Germline CDR1 reads SGDLS; CDR2 reads YYNGEE. There are 14 residues in the CDR3. Together with reference TRBV9 and TRBJ2-7, the CDR3 gives the full variable domain: DSGVTQTPKHLITATGQRVTLRCSPRSGDLSVYWYQQSLDQGLQFLIQYYNGEERAKGNILERFSAQQFPDLHSELNLSSLELGDSALYFCASSAGPAGYEQYFGPGTRLTVT.

Worth noting for this clonotype: One base away lies a much larger clone, so this may be a sequencing read error. The rearrangement uses TRBV20-1 and TRBJ1-5; D perhaps matches TRBD1 (6 bases). Germline CDR1 reads DFQATT; CDR2 reads SNEGSKA (reference sequence). The CDR3 sequence is 16 residues long. CDR3 in DNA: TGCTGTGCTAGGGGGTCAAGTGGCAGTCTCGATCAGCCCCAGCATTTT. Amino acids: CCARGSSGSLDQPQHF.

The genes are TRBV7-9 and TRBJ2-1; D is unclear. Germline V gene data show CDR1 as SEHNR and CDR2 as FQNEAQ (reference sequence). The germline V and J ends were trimmed by 5 bases and 6 bases, with 14 bases remaining between them. The CDR3 has 14 residues. The CDR3 nucleotides are TGTGCCAGCAGCCCCCCCGGGCAGATCAATGAGCAGTTCTTC. Protein sequence: CASSPPGQINEQFF.

This clonotype was detected a few times. This rearrangement joins TRBV5-1 to TRBJ2-2, with a possible D match to TRBD1 (6 bases). This CDR3 contains 14 residues. Germline CDR1 reads SGHRS; CDR2 reads YFSETQ. V was shortened by 3 bases and J by 6 bases, with 12 bases between the two germline ends. DNA for the CDR3: TGCGCCAGCAGCTCGGACAGCGCCGCCGGGGAGCTGTTTTTT. Its protein product is CASSSDSAAGELFF. The full variable domain, in which reference TRBV5-1 and TRBJ2-2 provide the parts outside the CDR3, is KAGVTQTPRYLIKTRGQQVTLSCSPISGHRSVSWYQQTPGQGLQFLFEYFSETQRNKGNFPGRFSGRQFSNSRSEMNVSTLELGDSALYLCASSSDSAAGELFFGEGSRLTVL.

This clonotype was seen repeatedly, ten times or more. The chain uses TRBV20-1 and TRBJ2-1; D is possibly TRBD1 (5 bases). V dropped 0 bases and J dropped 12 bases, with 21 bases sitting between them. From germline, CDR1 is DFQATT and CDR2 SNEGSKA (reference sequence). CDR3 length: 15 residues. The CDR3 DNA reads as TGCAGTGCTAGAGATCTCGAGTCGAAGGGGTGGGTGCAGTTCTTC. Translated: CSARDLESKGWVQFF.

This chain uses TRBV7-9 with TRBJ2-7; perhaps TRBD2 as D (6 bases). The CDR3 consists of 12 residues. V lost 5 bases, J lost 4 bases, and 9 bases lay in between. Germline V gene sequence: CDR1 SEHNR, CDR2 FQNEAQ (reference sequence). The CDR3 is CASSMGLYEQYF. As DNA, the CDR3 is TGTGCCAGCAGCATGGGACTTTACGAGCAGTACTTC.

Points on this clonotype: One base away lies a much larger clone, so this may be a sequencing read error. The chain couples TRBV5-1 to TRBJ1-1; 7 bases fit TRBD1. Per germline, CDR1 SGHRS and CDR2 YFSETQ. CDR3 length equals 13 residues. The CDR3 DNA is TGCGCCAGCAGCATGACAGGGAACACTGAAGGTTTCTTT. This gives the protein CASSMTGNTEGFF.

This clonotype was detected many times. The chain recombines TRBV6-1 with TRBJ2-1; D remains ambiguous. Germline V gene data show CDR1 as MNHNS and CDR2 as SASEGT. Trimming pared 5 bases from V and 1 base from J, leaving 9 bases between. CDR3 length: 14 amino acids. CDR3 sequence reads: CASSPQGSYNEQFF. The CDR3 region has the DNA TGTGCCAGCAGTCCCCAAGGTTCCTACAATGAGCAGTTCTTC.

This clonotype was seen many times. This chain uses TRBV6-1 with TRBJ1-5; 7 bases agree with TRBD1. The ends lost 2 bases at V and 6 bases at J; junction bases unmatched: 10. Germline loops: CDR1 MNHNS, CDR2 SASEGT. The CDR3 sequence is 16 residues long. The chain's CDR3 is CASSEYMTGKFQPQHF. CDR3 nucleotides: TGTGCCAGCAGTGAATATATGACAGGGAAGTTTCAGCCCCAGCATTTT.

The genes are TRBV7-2 and TRBJ1-5; D gene uncertain. V lost 2 bases to trimming and J lost 5 bases, with 7 bases between them. Germline values: CDR1 SGHTA, CDR2 FQGNSA. CDR3 length equals 13 residues. The CDR3 reads CASSLIGDQPQHF. CDR3 coding DNA: TGTGCCAGCAGCTTAATTGGGGATCAGCCCCAGCATTTT. Full variable domain (outside the CDR3, taken from reference TRBV7-2 and TRBJ1-5): GAGVSQSPSNKVTEKGKDVELRCDPISGHTALYWYRQSLGQGLEFLIYFQGNSAPDKSGLPSDRFSAERTGGSVSTLTIQRTQQEDSAVYLCASSLIGDQPQHFGDGTRLSIL.

This clonotype was seen at least ten times. The chain links TRBV20-1 to TRBJ2-1; D call uncertain. Germline V lookup: CDR1 DFQATT, CDR2 SNEGSKA (reference sequence). The CDR3 is 12 residues long. V was trimmed by 7 bases and J by 0 bases, leaving 7 bases between them. CDR3 nucleotide sequence: TGCAGTGTTGAAAGCTCCTACAATGAGCAGTTCTTC. Its translation: CSVESSYNEQFF.

This clonotype was recorded at least ten times. The chain recombines TRBV12-3 or TRBV12-4 with TRBJ2-7; 13 bases line up with TRBD2. The CDR3 is made up of 16 amino acids. V lost 6 bases to trimming and J lost 2 bases; unmatched junction nucleotides: 7. CDR3 DNA sequence: TGTGCCAGCAGACCCTGGACTAGCGGGGGCACCTACGAGCAGTACTTC. It yields the protein CASRPWTSGGTYEQYF.

This clonotype was observed a handful of times. CDR3 sequence reads: CAISEEAGTNTQYF. CDR3 DNA: TGTGCCATCAGTGAGGAAGCGGGCACCAATACGCAGTATTTT. The V gene is TRBV10-3, the J gene TRBJ2-3; tentative D call: TRBD2 (6 bases). With 2 bases removed from V and 7 bases from J, the gap between germline ends came to 13 bases. The CDR3 has 14 residues. CDR1 is ENHRY, CDR2 SYGVKD, per germline.

This clonotype occurred many times. The chain carries TRBV29-1 and TRBJ2-1; 12 nucleotides agree with TRBD2. The CDR3 covers 14 residues. Germline V gene sequence: CDR1 SQVTM, CDR2 ANQGSEA. Unmatched junction bases numbered 6, after V lost 6 bases and J lost 6 bases. The CDR3 reads CSVDRLAGANEQFF. The CDR3 DNA is TGCAGCGTCGACCGACTAGCGGGAGCCAATGAGCAGTTCTTC.

This chain connects TRBV7-1 to TRBJ2-1; 10 bases agree with TRBD1. TRBV7-1 is an open reading frame, and its role is uncertain. The J segment lost 2 bases and the V segment lost 3 bases, leaving 10 bases of the junction unmatched. The CDR3 is made up of 18 amino acids. DNA for the CDR3: TGTGCCAGCAGCTCTATCAGGATGGGACAGGGGCCCTACAATGAGCAGTTCTTC. Protein: CASSSIRMGQGPYNEQFF.

This clonotype came up many times. The CDR3 DNA is TGTGCCAGCAGCCCAGGGACTACTAGCACAGATACGCAGTATTTT. Its protein is CASSPGTTSTDTQYF. The J gene is TRBJ2-3, the V gene TRBV7-6, with 7 positions matching TRBD2. Germline V lookup: CDR1 SGHVS, CDR2 FNYEAQ. The CDR3 consists of 15 residues. Trimming cost V 5 bases and J 0 bases; bases outside gene matches: 5. Complete variable domain (other parts from reference TRBV7-6 and TRBJ2-3): GAGVSQSPRYKVTKRGQDVALRCDPISGHVSLYWYRQALGQGPEFLTYFNYEAQQDKSGLPNDRFSAERPEGSISTLTIQRTEQRDSAMYRCASSPGTTSTDTQYFGPGTRLTVL.

This chain uses TRBV7-2 with TRBJ2-3; TRBD2 aligns across 11 bases. CDR1 is SGHTA, CDR2 FQGNSA, per germline. V lost 2 bases, J lost 8 bases, and 6 bases stayed unmatched. The CDR3 contains 15 residues. This CDR3 is CASSLNSGGVVTQYF. Here the CDR3 DNA reads TGTGCCAGCAGCTTAAATAGCGGGGGGGTAGTTACGCAGTATTTT.

Ten or more counts support this clonotype. J is TRBJ2-2 and V is TRBV12-3 or TRBV12-4, with 8 bases lining up with TRBD1. Trimming at V came to 1 base and at J to 5 bases, leaving 3 bases not matched to a gene. The CDR3 sequence is 15 residues long. The CDR3 loop is CASSLGTGLTGELFF. The CDR3 DNA sequence: TGTGCCAGCAGTTTAGGGACAGGGCTGACCGGGGAGCTGTTTTTT.

This clonotype was detected ten times or more. The chain couples TRBV20-1 to TRBJ2-7; 7 bases match TRBD2. The germline V gene has CDR1 DFQATT and CDR2 SNEGSKA (reference sequence). Trimming took 1 base from V and 3 from J; bases not matched to a gene: 3. The CDR3 extends over 13 amino acids. The CDR3 nucleotides are TGCAGTGCTAGAGGCGGGAGTATCTACGAGCAGTACTTC. Encoded protein: CSARGGSIYEQYF.